What follows are 21 T cell receptor beta chains derived from one specimen sequenced in a study of shared clonotypes between healthy human individuals. Some clones are missing from TCRdb's copy, which holds only in-frame ones; the method was immunoSEQ multiplex PCR. The sample consists of roughly 1,500,000 clones, around 98.5% of them appearing once. The specimen was naive CD4+ T cells sorted from blood. Subset indicated: CD45RA+ positively selected. These receptors all stem from a man aged 30-40 years in good health.

V is TRBV7-8 and J is TRBJ2-1, with 10 bases that match TRBD2. Trimming at V came to 1 base and at J to 12 bases, leaving 6 bases not matched to a gene. Germline V lookup: CDR1 SGHVS, CDR2 FQNEAQ. There are 14 residues in the CDR3. Here the CDR3 DNA reads TGTGCCAGCAGCTTAGGCCGGCTAGCGGGAGTGCAGTTCTTC. Translating gives CASSLGRLAGVQFF.

V gene TRBV5-6 combines with J gene TRBJ2-6, with TRBD2 identical over 9 bases. Germline V CDR1 and CDR2: SGHDT, YYEEEE. With V trimmed by 4 bases and J by 7 bases, 15 bases remained unmatched. The CDR3 contains 18 residues. In DNA, the CDR3 is TGTGCCAGCAGCCCCTGGTTAAGCGGGAGGCTGGTAGCCAACGTCCTGACTTTC. The encoded protein is CASSPWLSGRLVANVLTF.

J is TRBJ2-7 and V is TRBV7-8; 7 positions match TRBD2. J gave up 6 bases and V 1 base, and 12 bases lay outside the gene matches. CDR1 SGHVS and CDR2 FQNEAQ come from the germline V gene. The CDR3 consists of 16 residues. CDR3 protein: CASSLGWAQRDGEQYF. The CDR3 DNA follows: TGTGCCAGCAGCTTAGGTTGGGCTCAGCGGGATGGCGAGCAGTACTTC.

Worth noting for this clone: Other DNA sequences within the sample encode an identical CDR3. This chain connects TRBV15 to TRBJ1-1; D possibly corresponds to TRBD1 (6 bases). Germline assignment: CDR1 LNHNV and CDR2 YYDKDF (reference sequence). V was pared by 1 base and J by 4 bases, with 10 bases between. The CDR3 sequence is 14 residues long. This CDR3 reads CATSRVGGSTEAFF. CDR3 nucleotide sequence: TGTGCCACCAGCAGAGTAGGGGGATCCACTGAAGCTTTCTTT.

The chain carries TRBV11-3 and TRBJ2-1, with D maybe TRBD1 (5 bases). Germline CDR1 is SGHNT and CDR2 is YENEEA. Deletions cut 6 bases from V and 2 bases from J, with 11 bases between. This CDR3 spans 14 amino acids. The CDR3 reads CASSQEDTYNEQFF. CDR3 bases: TGTGCCAGCAGTCAAGAGGACACCTACAATGAGCAGTTCTTC.

This clone has a single count. The rearrangement links TRBV28 to TRBJ2-3, with D unresolved. Per germline, CDR1 MDHEN and CDR2 SYDVKM. With 3 bases removed from V and 2 bases from J, the gap between germline ends came to 18 bases. This CDR3 is 17 amino acids long. CDR3 DNA: TGTGCCAGCAGTTTGGTCTTCTATAAGCGCCTCACAGATACGCAGTATTTT. It yields the protein CASSLVFYKRLTDTQYF.

The V and J genes are TRBV7-8 and TRBJ1-5; unclear D gene. The germline V and J ends were trimmed by 2 bases and 3 bases, with 8 bases remaining between them. There are 14 residues in the CDR3. CDR1 and CDR2 from the germline V gene are SGHVS and FQNEAQ. The CDR3 sequence is CASSLYAANQPQHF. In DNA, the CDR3 is TGTGCCAGCAGCTTATATGCAGCCAATCAGCCCCAGCATTTT.

The V and J genes are TRBV5-4 and TRBJ1-4; 8 bases line up with TRBD1. Germline V CDR1 and CDR2: SGHNT, YYREEE (reference sequence). The V and J ends lost 0 bases and 0 bases, in that order; junction bases with no gene match: 13. CDR3 size: 20 residues. CDR3 nucleotide sequence: TGTGCCAGCAGCTTGGAATCGGGGACAGGAGGGGGTGCAACTAATGAAAAACTGTTTTTT. Translated, it gives CASSLESGTGGGATNEKLFF.

Points on this clone: At the DNA level, this CDR3 is encoded by other sequences in the same sample as well. The chain links TRBV28 to TRBJ2-7; D ambiguous. V lost 5 bases and J 0 bases, leaving 8 bases between the germline ends. Per germline, CDR1 MDHEN and CDR2 SYDVKM. The CDR3 is made up of 13 amino acids. The CDR3 here is CASSLQGSYEQYF. The CDR3 bases are TGTGCCAGCAGTCTCCAAGGCTCCTACGAGCAGTACTTC.

The J gene is TRBJ2-5, the V gene TRBV7-2; 11 bases match TRBD2. Germline loops: CDR1 SGHTA, CDR2 FQGNSA. V lost 5 bases, J lost 2 bases, and 7 bases stayed unmatched. The CDR3 is 16 residues long. The CDR3 reads CASSPTRLAGQETQYF. CDR3 nucleotides: TGTGCCAGCAGCCCGACGAGACTAGCGGGGCAAGAGACCCAGTACTTC.

The CDR3 here is CASSLSIRYPGELFF. The CDR3 DNA sequence: TGTGCCAGCAGTTTATCGATAAGATATCCTGGGGAGCTGTTTTTT. This chain links TRBV27 with TRBJ2-2; D ambiguous. CDR1 and CDR2 (germline): MNHEY, SMNVEV (reference sequence). The ends were cut back, 0 bases at V and 8 bases at J, with 13 bases in the middle. The CDR3 covers 15 residues.

On this clone: Within the sample, other DNA sequences also encode this same CDR3. The DNA for the CDR3 is TGCGCCAGCAGCTCCGACGAGACCCAGTACTTC. Translation gives CASSSDETQYF. The rearrangement joins TRBV5-1 to TRBJ2-5; no clear D. Trimming cost V 3 bases and J 5 bases, with 5 bases left between them. Germline assignment: CDR1 SGHRS and CDR2 YFSETQ. The CDR3 has 11 residues.

V and J are TRBV9 and TRBJ1-2; 7 bases match TRBD1. This CDR3 has 15 amino acids. J gave up 9 bases and V 3 bases, and 14 bases lay outside the gene matches. Per the germline V gene, CDR1 is SGDLS and CDR2 is YYNGEE. CDR3 protein: CASSARRDSVKSYTF. The CDR3 DNA sequence: TGTGCCAGCAGCGCTAGAAGGGACAGCGTTAAAAGCTACACCTTC.

The rearrangement uses TRBV5-1 and TRBJ2-6, with D possibly matching TRBD1 (5 bases). The CDR3 sequence is 17 residues long. Germline V gene data show CDR1 as SGHRS and CDR2 as YFSETQ. V gave up 1 base and J gave up 2 bases, with 13 bases separating them. The CDR3 nucleotides are TGCGCCAGCAGCTTGCAACAGGTCAACCCTGGGGCCAACGTCCTGACTTTC. It encodes CASSLQQVNPGANVLTF.

The chain joins TRBV19 to TRBJ1-2; D ambiguous. The germline CDR1 and CDR2 sequences are LNHDA and SQIVND (reference sequence). V lost 3 bases and J 3 bases, leaving 11 bases between the germline ends. The CDR3 extends over 14 amino acids. The CDR3, as DNA: TGTGCCAGTAGTATTAACGATTTCGACTATGGCTACACCTTC. It translates to CASSINDFDYGYTF.

This chain connects TRBV6-6 to TRBJ1-3; D perhaps matches TRBD1 (6 bases). This CDR3 has 15 residues. The V end was cut by 0 bases, the J end by 2 bases, with 8 bases between. Germline V gene sequence: CDR1 MNHNY, CDR2 SVGAGI (reference sequence). This CDR3 is CASSYSGGPGNTIYF. The CDR3 region has the DNA TGTGCCAGCAGTTACTCGGGGGGCCCTGGAAACACCATATATTTT.

This sequence joins TRBV19 and TRBJ1-1, with TRBD1 as a possible D gene (5 bases). Germline loops: CDR1 LNHDA, CDR2 SQIVND (reference sequence). This CDR3 region has 16 residues. The V and J ends lost 3 bases and 3 bases respectively, with 17 bases between them. The CDR3 protein is CASSISSTVADTEAFF. CDR3 DNA: TGTGCCAGTAGTATCTCTTCGACAGTCGCGGACACTGAAGCTTTCTTT. Using reference TRBV19 and TRBJ1-1 for the parts outside the CDR3, the full variable domain is DGGITQSPKYLFRKEGQNVTLSCEQNLNHDAMYWYRQDPGQGLRLIYYSQIVNDFQKGDIAEGYSVSREKKESFPLTVTSAQKNPTAFYLCASSISSTVADTEAFFGQGTRLTVV.

This chain uses TRBV5-1 with TRBJ2-7, with TRBD1 identical over 8 bases. V was clipped by 0 bases and J by 3 bases; unmatched bases: 5. The CDR3 is made up of 15 amino acids. Looked up from germline, CDR1 is SGHRS and CDR2 is YFSETQ. CDR3 protein: CASSLGTGMVYEQYF. CDR3 coding DNA: TGCGCCAGCAGCTTGGGGACAGGGATGGTCTACGAGCAGTACTTC.

This clone was seen a single time. This rearrangement joins TRBV19 to TRBJ2-2; 7 nucleotides agree with TRBD1. V shed 5 bases and J 3 bases; nucleotides not matched to a gene: 3. CDR1 LNHDA and CDR2 SQIVND come from the germline V gene (reference sequence). The CDR3 is 14 residues long. As DNA, the CDR3 is TGTGCCAGTAGTCGGGACAGCCACACCGGGGAGCTGTTTTTT. Translating it yields CASSRDSHTGELFF.

The CDR3 sequence is CASSIGFGSTDTQYF. CDR3 bases: TGTGCCAGCAGCATTGGGTTCGGCTCCACAGATACGCAGTATTTT. The chain combines TRBV7-3 with TRBJ2-3; D remains unclear. Trimming shortened V by 5 bases and J by 2 bases, and 14 bases separated the two germline ends. The CDR3 contains 15 residues. Germline CDR1 and CDR2: SGHTA and FQGTGA.

The V and J genes are TRBV6-1 and TRBJ2-3, with D tentatively TRBD2 (5 bases). Germline V gives CDR1 MNHNS, CDR2 SASEGT. The CDR3 runs 14 residues. The V and J ends lost 7 bases and 4 bases respectively, with 15 bases between them. CDR3 region: CASKRSYGADTQYF. The CDR3 DNA reads as TGTGCCAGCAAACGGTCCTACGGGGCAGATACGCAGTATTTT.